Below are 10 T cell receptor beta chains sequenced from a single sample in a study of T cell repertoires in aging, cancer and after chemotherapy. TRB rearrangements spanning V, D and J were amplified using mixed TRB-A/B primers. TCRdb reprocessed the multiplex PCR reads via MiXCR and lists one record per CDR3 protein. The sample records 500 to 650 distinct CDR3 sequences, 20% to 25% being singletons. Amplification of TCR beta used genomic DNA extracted from peripheral blood. The sequenced sample was blood. The receptors were gathered from a human donor with a blood cancer.

By sample share, this clonotype is medium-sized. The J gene is TRBJ2-2, the V gene TRBV5-1, with 8 nucleotides matching TRBD1. Germline CDR1 SGHRS, CDR2 YFSETQ. The junction had 6 bases not matched to a gene; V was cut back by 4 bases and J by 4 bases. CDR3 length: 15 amino acids. Written as DNA, the CDR3 is TGCGCCAGCAGCATCCAGGGGGCGAGCACCGGGGAGCTGTTTTTT. Protein sequence: CASSIQGASTGELFF.

V is TRBV10-1 and J is TRBJ2-1; D may be TRBD1 or TRBD2 (5 bases each). Looked up from germline, CDR1 is WNHNN and CDR2 is SYGVQD (reference sequence). The ends were cut back, 4 bases at V and 5 bases at J, with 12 bases in the middle. This CDR3 spans 14 amino acids. CDR3 DNA sequence: TGCGCCAGCAGTGTCGGGACCGCTCACAATGAGCAGTTCTTC. Residues: CASSVGTAHNEQFF.

This clonotype was picked up a small number of times. This chain uses TRBV9 with TRBJ2-3; the match to TRBD1 covers 8 bases. Trimming took 4 bases from V and 6 from J; bases not matched to a gene: 4. Germline values: CDR1 SGDLS, CDR2 YYNGEE. This CDR3 contains 13 residues. The CDR3 reads CASSSRGRDTQYF. The DNA for the CDR3 is TGTGCCAGCAGCAGCAGGGGGCGTGATACGCAGTATTTT.

By frequency in the sample, this clonotype is large. The chain couples TRBV29-1 to TRBJ2-1; TRBD1 matches at 9 bases. The CDR3 loop spans 13 amino acids. Germline V gene lookup returns CDR1 SQVTM and CDR2 ANQGSEA. Trimming cost V 7 bases and J 8 bases; bases outside gene matches: 9. CDR3 coding DNA: TGCAGCGGGGTGACAGGGGGTGGGGATGAGCAGTTCTTC. It is translated as CSGVTGGGDEQFF.

This clonotype is medium-sized by share. The chain recombines TRBV14 with TRBJ2-1, with TRBD2 matching 8 bases. The CDR3 covers 14 residues. CDR1 and CDR2 (germline): SGHDN, FVKESK. The V gene end was trimmed by 4 bases and the J gene end by 9 bases; junction bases not matched to a gene: 8. CDR3 bases: TGTGCCAGCAGCCTAAACCTCCGGGGGGGTGAGCAGTTCTTC. It specifies CASSLNLRGGEQFF.

By its share, this clonotype is medium-sized. This chain connects TRBV6-2 or TRBV6-3 to TRBJ2-2; 10 bases map to TRBD1. The CDR3 runs 18 residues. From germline, CDR1 is MNHEY and CDR2 SVGEGT. Trimming took 7 bases from V and 2 from J; bases not matched to a gene: 13. The CDR3 spells CASTPIRGTGDNTGELFF. Here the CDR3 DNA reads TGTGCCAGCACCCCAATCCGCGGGACAGGGGACAACACCGGGGAGCTGTTTTTT.

V usage is TRBV15 and J usage is TRBJ1-2, with D possibly TRBD1 on 6 matching bases. In germline, CDR1 is LNHNV, CDR2 YYDKDF (reference sequence). This CDR3 spans 14 amino acids. The V end was cut by 1 base, the J end by 3 bases, with 9 bases between. The CDR3 DNA reads as TGTGCCACCAGCAGAGCGGCAGGGGACTATGGCTACACCTTC. Amino acid sequence: CATSRAAGDYGYTF.

This clonotype is labeled medium-sized. J is TRBJ2-7 and V is TRBV27, with D maybe TRBD2 (5 bases). Germline V gene lookup returns CDR1 MNHEY and CDR2 SMNVEV (reference sequence). The CDR3 has 13 amino acids. V was cut by 6 bases and J by 3 bases, with 12 bases left in between. This chain's CDR3 is CASSSREGYEQYF. In nucleotides, the CDR3 is TGTGCCAGCAGCTCCCGAGAGGGCTACGAGCAGTACTTC.

By share of the sample, this clonotype is medium-sized (0.01 to 0.1%). This chain connects TRBV27 to TRBJ2-7; 9 bases agree with TRBD2. Germline CDR1 and CDR2: MNHEY and SMNVEV (reference sequence). The CDR3 loop spans 15 amino acids. The trim removed 6 bases at V and 2 bases at J, leaving 8 bases unmatched. CDR3 coding DNA: TGTGCCAGCAGCCCAAGCGGGAGGCCAACCTACGAGCAGTACTTC. Encoded protein: CASSPSGRPTYEQYF.

This clonotype is labeled as medium-sized. The CDR3 nucleotides are TGTGCCAGTAGTTCGCCGGGAGCGTGGGTGCAGTACTTC. Translation gives CASSSPGAWVQYF. V gene TRBV19 combines with J gene TRBJ2-7; TRBD2 is a possible D gene (6 bases). The V gene's germline CDR1 is LNHDA and CDR2 SQIVND (reference sequence). Trimming removed 5 bases from V and 9 bases from J, with 17 bases in between. The CDR3 sequence is 13 residues long.